The rows below give T cell receptor beta chains drawn from one sample of a study of CD8+ T cells in alopecia areata. The table came from immunoSEQ multiplex PCR; TCRdb's copy has only in-frame clones and leaves some out. The table includes about 140,000 clones, about 85% detected once. This sample comprised CD8+ T cells sorted from blood, obtained at week 4, from a patient treated with tofacitinib. Receptors were obtained from a human donor with alopecia areata. Both conserved end residues are trimmed from each CDR3.

>TRBV13|TRBJ1-1
ASSLGRRAAF
>TRBV6-6|TRBJ1-2
ASTMAGSYGYT
>TRBV4-1|TRBJ1-2
ASSRLGDRGMLDYGYT
>TRBV7-6|TRBJ2-5
ASSDLAGGGETQY
>TRBV7-6|TRBJ2-1
ASSLGTIGYNEQF
>TRBV5-6|TRBJ2-1
ASSLLISGKQF
>TRBV7-9|TRBJ2-6
ASSSLTGFSGANVLT
>TRBV10-2|TRBJ2-1
ASSELQGTYNEQF
>TRBV7-6|TRBJ2-5
ASSLVVLETQY
>TRBV7-8|TRBJ2-7
ASSLMNEQY
>TRBV27|TRBJ1-5
ASRTGGSNQPQH
>TRBV30|TRBJ2-3
AWSDGATSTDTQY
>TRBV30|TRBJ1-5
AWTITGSNQPQH
>TRBV19|TRBJ2-7
ASSIDGTGVYEQY
>TRBV6-1|TRBJ2-7
ASSLTGEYEQY
>TRBV20-1|TRBJ2-1
SARLYNEQF
>TRBV13|TRBJ1-2
ASSLFTPGGYT
>TRBV10-1|TRBJ2-2
ASSRDSSNTGELF
>TRBV29-1|TRBJ2-2
SVDPANTGELF